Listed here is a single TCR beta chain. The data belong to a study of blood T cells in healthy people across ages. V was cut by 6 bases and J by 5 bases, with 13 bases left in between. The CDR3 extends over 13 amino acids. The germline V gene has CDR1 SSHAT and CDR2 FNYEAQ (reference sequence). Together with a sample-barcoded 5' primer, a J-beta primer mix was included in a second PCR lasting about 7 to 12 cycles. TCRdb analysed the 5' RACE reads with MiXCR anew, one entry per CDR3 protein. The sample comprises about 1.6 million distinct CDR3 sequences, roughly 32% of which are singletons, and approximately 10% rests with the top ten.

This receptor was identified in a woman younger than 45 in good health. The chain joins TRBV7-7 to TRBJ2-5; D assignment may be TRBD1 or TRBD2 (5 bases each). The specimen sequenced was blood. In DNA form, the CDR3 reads TGTGCCAGCAGTCCCGGGGCGTGCGAGACCCAGTACTTC. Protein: CASSPGACETQYF.